A single sample gave rise to the 22 T cell receptor beta chains below, sequenced in a study of T cell repertoires in cytomegalovirus infection. TCRdb fed the reads into MiXCR, producing one record per CDR3 protein. Of hundreds of thousands of distinct CDR3 sequences listed, roughly a sixth are singletons. Material for sequencing was PBMCs. All receptors derive from a human donor in good health (CMV status not recorded). Some clones in this sample may be carry-over from other donors' samples.

This clonotype was seen many times. This sequence joins TRBV7-9 and TRBJ1-1, with unresolved D. CDR1 and CDR2 from the germline V gene are SEHNR and FQNEAQ (reference sequence). V lost 5 bases, J lost 2 bases, and 27 bases lay in between. The CDR3 is 19 residues long. Written as DNA, the CDR3 is TGTGCCAGCAGCCATGAAATAATGATTTACAGCGACCGTAACACTGAAGCTTTCTTT. This gives the protein CASSHEIMIYSDRNTEAFF.

This clonotype was observed a handful of times. V is TRBV11-2 and J is TRBJ2-3; 10 bases align to TRBD1. Looked up from germline, CDR1 is SGHAT and CDR2 is FQNNGV. The J segment lost 3 bases and the V segment lost 1 base, leaving 4 bases of the junction unmatched. The CDR3 loop spans 16 amino acids. As DNA, the CDR3 is TGTGCCAGCAGCTTAGGTGCGGACAGGGGGACAGATACGCAGTATTTT. This translates into CASSLGADRGTDTQYF.

Ten or more counts support this clonotype. The rearrangement joins TRBV7-8 to TRBJ2-3, with D perhaps TRBD2 (5 bases). V was cut by 5 bases and J by 6 bases, with 12 bases left in between. Germline assignment: CDR1 SGHVS and CDR2 FQNEAQ. The CDR3 covers 13 residues. The CDR3 loop reads CASSPRSGDTQYF. The CDR3 coding sequence is TGTGCCAGCAGCCCCCGGTCGGGGGATACGCAGTATTTT.

This clonotype was recorded at least ten times. The chain combines TRBV7-9 with TRBJ2-3, with no clear D. The germline V gene encodes CDR1 SEHNR and CDR2 FQNEAQ (reference sequence). The CDR3 extends over 14 amino acids. Trimming pared 6 bases from V and 4 bases from J, leaving 14 bases between. As DNA, the CDR3 is TGTGCCAGCAGTGAACGCCTAAGTGCAGATACGCAGTATTTT. This gives the protein CASSERLSADTQYF.

This clonotype was seen ten or more times. The rearrangement joins TRBV7-2 to TRBJ2-3, with 13 bases fitting TRBD2. This CDR3 comprises 17 residues. CDR1 is SGHTA, CDR2 FQGNSA, per germline. The V segment lost 5 bases and the J segment 0 bases; nucleotides outside the gene matches: 5. The CDR3 DNA follows: TGTGCCAGCAGCGCAGGACTAGCGGGGGCCAGCACAGATACGCAGTATTTT. It translates to CASSAGLAGASTDTQYF.

The J gene is TRBJ1-1, the V gene TRBV6-5, with a weak D call TRBD1 (6 bases). The germline V gene has CDR1 MNHEY and CDR2 SVGAGI. The CDR3 runs 14 residues. V lost 2 bases and J 4 bases, leaving 11 bases between the germline ends. The CDR3 DNA sequence: TGTGCCAGCAGTTACATGGGGGGCGGCACTGAAGCTTTCTTT. Protein sequence: CASSYMGGGTEAFF.

The V gene is TRBV5-6, the J gene TRBJ1-5, with a possible D match to TRBD1 (5 bases). CDR3 length equals 14 residues. Deletions cut 2 bases from V and 1 base from J, with 7 bases between. The germline V gene has CDR1 SGHDT and CDR2 YYEEEE. CDR3 loop: CASSFRESNQPQHF. CDR3 nucleotide sequence: TGTGCCAGCAGCTTCAGGGAAAGCAATCAGCCCCAGCATTTT.

There are a few counts of this clonotype. The chain carries TRBV20-1 and TRBJ1-3; weak D call: TRBD1 (6 bases). The CDR3 is 17 amino acids. The germline V gene has CDR1 DFQATT and CDR2 SNEGSKA (reference sequence). The V gene lost 5 bases and the J gene lost 2 bases, with 22 bases spanning the gap. DNA for the CDR3: TGCAGTGCTCGAGGAACGGGGCAGGGGACGGCTGGAAACACCATATATTTT. Its translation is CSARGTGQGTAGNTIYF.

The gene calls are TRBV11-2 and TRBJ1-5; tentative D call: TRBD1 (6 bases). Trimming took off 1 base at V and 4 bases at J, with 11 bases between the two ends. From germline, CDR1 is SGHAT and CDR2 FQNNGV. The CDR3 length is 15 residues. The CDR3 sequence is CASSLGAGANQPQHF. The CDR3 coding sequence is TGTGCCAGCAGCTTAGGAGCGGGGGCTAATCAGCCCCAGCATTTT.

This clonotype was seen at least ten times. The chain couples TRBV10-3 to TRBJ1-5, with 7 nucleotides matching TRBD1. Germline V CDR1 and CDR2: ENHRY, SYGVKD. The V and J ends lost 4 bases and 0 bases, in that order; junction bases with no gene match: 0. There are 14 residues in the CDR3. The CDR3 loop reads CAISGQGSNQPQHF. The CDR3 DNA sequence: TGTGCCATCAGTGGACAGGGTAGCAATCAGCCCCAGCATTTT.

This clonotype was detected a few times. The chain carries TRBV6-5 and TRBJ1-4, with 8 bases identical to TRBD1. With 2 bases clipped from V and 7 bases from J, the junction kept 6 bases outside the gene matches. The CDR3 is made up of 15 amino acids. The germline V gene has CDR1 MNHEY and CDR2 SVGAGI. The CDR3 here is CASSYGTGLGEKLFF. The DNA of the CDR3 is TGTGCCAGCAGTTACGGGACAGGCCTGGGTGAAAAACTGTTTTTT.

This clonotype was counted at least ten times. The rearrangement uses TRBV7-2 and TRBJ1-6, with TRBD1 as a possible D gene (5 bases). Per the germline V gene, CDR1 is SGHTA and CDR2 is FQGNSA. The CDR3 extends over 15 amino acids. The V and J ends lost 1 base and 10 bases respectively, with 14 bases between them. The CDR3 spells CASSLVSGINSPLHF. CDR3 coding DNA: TGTGCCAGCAGCTTAGTGTCAGGGATTAACTCACCCCTCCACTTT.

Only a few counts were recorded for this clonotype. The rearrangement joins TRBV12-3 or TRBV12-4 to TRBJ2-1, with 7 positions matching TRBD2. V shed 1 base and J 9 bases; nucleotides not matched to a gene: 9. This CDR3 is built from 15 residues. The CDR3 coding sequence is TGTGCCAGCAGTTTAGAAGGCTCAGGCGGGGGTGAGCAGTTCTTC. Translation: CASSLEGSGGGEQFF.

J is TRBJ2-7 and V is TRBV27, with a tentative D call TRBD1 (5 bases). The V gene's germline CDR1 is MNHEY and CDR2 SMNVEV (reference sequence). The CDR3 covers 16 residues. Trimming took off 2 bases at V and 4 bases at J, with 18 bases between the two ends. DNA for the CDR3: TGTGCCAGCAGTTTAGGCCGCTCGACAGCTAGTTACGAGCAGTACTTC. Amino acids: CASSLGRSTASYEQYF.

This clonotype was seen repeatedly, ten times or more. The V gene is TRBV27, the J gene TRBJ1-6; 8 bases map to TRBD1. Germline CDR1 MNHEY, CDR2 SMNVEV (reference sequence). This CDR3 region has 15 residues. J was trimmed by 9 bases and V by 6 bases; bases with no gene match: 10. CDR3 residues: CASSLTGASSSPLHF. CDR3 coding DNA: TGTGCCAGCAGCCTGACAGGGGCGTCGAGTTCACCCCTCCACTTT.

This clonotype appeared a few times. This chain uses TRBV12-3 or TRBV12-4 with TRBJ1-5, with D tentatively TRBD1 (5 bases). The CDR3 extends over 15 amino acids. Trimming removed 1 base at V and 4 bases at J, with 11 bases between. The CDR3 loop is CASSLVQGRNQPQHF. DNA for the CDR3: TGTGCCAGCAGTTTAGTCCAGGGAAGGAATCAGCCCCAGCATTTT.

The sample holds many counts of this clonotype. This chain links TRBV7-9 with TRBJ2-1; TRBD2 is a possible D gene (5 bases). This CDR3 has 16 amino acids. V was cut by 0 bases and J by 4 bases, with 13 bases left in between. Germline V lookup: CDR1 SEHNR, CDR2 FQNEAQ (reference sequence). DNA for the CDR3: TGTGCCAGCAGCTTAGCCGAGGGTAAAACATACAATGAGCAGTTCTTC. This translates into CASSLAEGKTYNEQFF.

This chain links TRBV6-5 with TRBJ2-5, with 10 positions matching TRBD1. There are 16 residues in the CDR3. V lost 1 base, J lost 2 bases, and 4 bases stayed unmatched. Per germline, CDR1 MNHEY and CDR2 SVGAGI. The CDR3 loop is CASSYFGTGDQETQYF. The CDR3 DNA reads TGTGCCAGCAGTTACTTTGGGACAGGGGATCAAGAGACCCAGTACTTC.

This clonotype turned up a few times. This rearrangement joins TRBV7-9 to TRBJ1-2; 10 nucleotides align to TRBD1. Germline V gene lookup returns CDR1 SEHNR and CDR2 FQNEAQ (reference sequence). Trimming removed 5 bases from V and 8 bases from J; junction bases left unmatched: 11. CDR3 length: 15 amino acids. The DNA for the CDR3 is TGTGCCAGCAGCCCATATAGCGGGACAGGGGAAGGCTACACCTTC. Protein sequence: CASSPYSGTGEGYTF.

There are many counts of this clonotype. The V and J genes are TRBV6-6 and TRBJ2-1; TRBD2 matches at 8 bases. The CDR3 runs 14 residues. Germline CDR1 reads MNHNY; CDR2 reads SVGAGI (reference sequence). With 6 bases clipped from V and 6 bases from J, the junction kept 7 bases outside the gene matches. The CDR3 DNA follows: TGTGCCAGCAGACGGCGGGGGGCGACCAATGAGCAGTTCTTC. Its protein product is CASRRRGATNEQFF.

This clonotype was found a few times. The chain recombines TRBV19 with TRBJ2-1, with 7 bases identical to TRBD2. Trimming cost V 3 bases and J 9 bases; bases outside gene matches: 8. Looked up from germline, CDR1 is LNHDA and CDR2 is SQIVND (reference sequence). CDR3 size: 14 residues. DNA of the CDR3: TGTGCCAGTAGTATGGGAGGGAGGTCGGGTGAGCAGTTCTTC. Translating it yields CASSMGGRSGEQFF.

This clonotype was found a few times. V and J are TRBV7-9 and TRBJ1-1; D gene uncertain. Germline V gene lookup returns CDR1 SEHNR and CDR2 FQNEAQ (reference sequence). This CDR3 is built from 13 residues. Trimming left V 4 bases short and J 4 bases short, with 10 bases between. DNA of the CDR3: TGTGCCAGCAGCTCCGAGCTGACCACTGAAGCTTTCTTT. Protein: CASSSELTTEAFF.